What follows are 13 T cell receptor beta chains derived from one specimen sequenced in a study of cytomegalovirus exposure and HLA in healthy donors. PCR primers comprised 60 Vbeta and 13 Jbeta primers. Generated by immunoSEQ multiplex PCR, the TCRdb table keeps only in-frame clones and is missing some. This sample has roughly 240,000 clones, with roughly 73% found just once. Specimen: PBMCs. Receptors originate from a boy younger than 18 in good health and CMV-seronegative.

The chain joins TRBV6-5 to TRBJ2-7; TRBD1 matches 10 bases. The CDR3 length is 15 residues. The germline CDR1 and CDR2 sequences are MNHEY and SVGAGI. Trimming at V came to 2 bases and at J to 7 bases, leaving 8 bases not matched to a gene. CDR3: CASSYQRQGAGEQYF. As DNA, the CDR3 is TGTGCCAGCAGTTACCAGAGACAGGGGGCGGGAGAGCAGTACTTC.

This chain uses TRBV7-9 with TRBJ1-1; D unclear. The V and J ends lost 4 bases and 3 bases respectively, with 12 bases between them. This CDR3 has 14 residues. From germline, CDR1 is SEHNR and CDR2 FQNEAQ (reference sequence). DNA for the CDR3: TGTGCCAGCAGCTCCAGAGTGGCGGACACTGAAGCTTTCTTT. It translates to CASSSRVADTEAFF.

This rearrangement joins TRBV7-6 to TRBJ2-3; TRBD2 might be the D (6 bases). Germline CDR1 is SGHVS and CDR2 is FNYEAQ. Trimming pared 1 base from V and 0 bases from J, leaving 20 bases between. The CDR3 spans 19 residues. The CDR3 coding sequence is TGTGCCAGCAGCTTAGAGGCGGGGAGAGCCTTCGGGAGCACAGATACGCAGTATTTT. As protein: CASSLEAGRAFGSTDTQYF.

The CDR3 is CAWSRGVPSTDTQYF. The CDR3 DNA reads as TGTGCCTGGAGTCGGGGGGTACCAAGCACAGATACGCAGTATTTT. The chain combines TRBV30 with TRBJ2-3, with 7 nucleotides matching TRBD2. The trim removed 2 bases at V and 0 bases at J, leaving 5 bases unmatched. The CDR3 runs 15 residues. Germline V gene lookup returns CDR1 GTSNPN and CDR2 SVGIG (reference sequence).

V and J are TRBV29-1 and TRBJ2-6; the match to TRBD1 covers 8 bases. Trimming cost V 3 bases and J 0 bases; bases outside gene matches: 10. Germline V gives CDR1 SQVTM, CDR2 ANQGSEA. The CDR3 is made up of 18 amino acids. The CDR3 nucleotides are TGCAGCGTTGAGTTATCCGGGACAGGCTTCTCTGGGGCCAACGTCCTGACTTTC. Protein product: CSVELSGTGFSGANVLTF.

The chain is built from TRBV19 and TRBJ1-1, with D hard to call. Germline V gene lookup returns CDR1 LNHDA and CDR2 SQIVND (reference sequence). The CDR3 is 15 amino acids. Trimming pared 5 bases from V and 0 bases from J, leaving 13 bases between. The CDR3 loop reads CASSLQGGLNTEAFF. In nucleotides, the CDR3 is TGTGCCAGTAGTCTCCAAGGAGGCTTGAACACTGAAGCTTTCTTT. The full variable domain, rest sourced from reference TRBV19 and TRBJ1-1, is DGGITQSPKYLFRKEGQNVTLSCEQNLNHDAMYWYRQDPGQGLRLIYYSQIVNDFQKGDIAEGYSVSREKKESFPLTVTSAQKNPTAFYLCASSLQGGLNTEAFFGQGTRLTVV.

This clone has a handful of counts. The J gene is TRBJ2-1, the V gene TRBV6-1; D call uncertain. The CDR3 extends over 15 amino acids. Germline CDR1 and CDR2: MNHNS and SASEGT. V lost 4 bases, J lost 0 bases, and 10 bases lay in between. The CDR3 DNA reads as TGTGCCAGCAGTGGTCTTTATCTCTCCTACAATGAGCAGTTCTTC. It encodes CASSGLYLSYNEQFF.

The chain couples TRBV7-2 to TRBJ2-3, with 14 bases fitting TRBD2. The CDR3 length is 19 residues. The V gene's germline CDR1 is SGHTA and CDR2 FQGNSA. The V gene end was trimmed by 4 bases and the J gene end by 1 base; junction bases not matched to a gene: 10. CDR3 DNA sequence: TGTGCCAGCAGCTATACCGGGACTAGCGGGAGTGTGGGCACAGATACGCAGTATTTT. It codes for CASSYTGTSGSVGTDTQYF. Combining the CDR3 with reference TRBV7-2 and TRBJ2-3 gives the whole variable domain GAGVSQSPSNKVTEKGKDVELRCDPISGHTALYWYRQSLGQGLEFLIYFQGNSAPDKSGLPSDRFSAERTGGSVSTLTIQRTQQEDSAVYLCASSYTGTSGSVGTDTQYFGPGTRLTVL.

The genes are TRBV19 and TRBJ1-1; 8 nucleotides match TRBD1. The V gene end was trimmed by 5 bases and the J gene end by 5 bases; junction bases not matched to a gene: 7. CDR3 size: 14 residues. Germline CDR1 is LNHDA and CDR2 is SQIVND (reference sequence). The DNA of the CDR3 is TGTGCCAGTAGTCGAGGACAGGGAAAAACTGAAGCTTTCTTT. Amino acids: CASSRGQGKTEAFF.

This chain connects TRBV10-1 to TRBJ1-1, with D hard to call. The germline V and J ends were trimmed by 0 bases and 6 bases, with 11 bases remaining between them. The CDR3 covers 14 residues. Germline V lookup: CDR1 WNHNN, CDR2 SYGVQD (reference sequence). The CDR3 nucleotides are TGCGCCAGCAGTGAGTCCCGGGGTTCCGCTGAAGCTTTCTTT. Translation: CASSESRGSAEAFF.

This rearrangement joins TRBV11-2 to TRBJ1-1; D gene unclear. The CDR3 consists of 11 residues. Trimming cost V 2 bases and J 7 bases, with 5 bases left between them. Germline loops: CDR1 SGHAT, CDR2 FQNNGV. The CDR3 loop is CASSLKYEAFF. The CDR3 DNA follows: TGTGCCAGCAGCTTAAAATATGAAGCTTTCTTT.

The chain recombines TRBV5-4 with TRBJ2-5; 8 positions match TRBD1. The CDR3 totals 14 residues. Trimming took 4 bases from V and 4 from J; bases not matched to a gene: 6. Looked up from germline, CDR1 is SGHNT and CDR2 is YYREEE (reference sequence). CDR3 DNA sequence: TGTGCCAGCAGCGTAACAGGGGGTTCAGAGACCCAGTACTTC. Translated, it gives CASSVTGGSETQYF.

The genes are TRBV7-3 and TRBJ2-3; 9 bases are shared with TRBD2. CDR1 is SGHTA and CDR2 is FQGTGA in the germline V gene. The V gene end was trimmed by 5 bases and the J gene end by 4 bases; junction bases not matched to a gene: 7. The CDR3 extends over 15 amino acids. The CDR3 region is CASSAGTSISDTQYF. CDR3 sequence (DNA): TGTGCCAGCAGCGCCGGGACTAGCATATCAGATACGCAGTATTTT.